These 22 T cell receptor beta chains originate from one sample sequenced in a study of regulatory T cells in long-lasting Graves disease. In building TCR beta libraries, iRepertoire HTBI primers were used together with Arm-PCR of CDR3 regions. TCRdb reprocessed the multiplex PCR reads with MiXCR, giving one entry per CDR3 protein. The sample has 650,000 to 850,000 distinct CDR3 sequences; about 32% are singletons. Time point of the sample: persistent/refractory GD, antithyroid drugs over 5 years with positive TRAb. The authors made the TCR library using RNA they extracted from PBMCs. The material was peripheral blood mononuclear cells (PBMCs), obtained when the disease was refractory, from a patient treated with antithyroid drugs. The receptors were sampled from a female donor with Graves disease.

This clonotype showed up just a few times. The rearrangement joins TRBV7-6 to TRBJ2-7; D is possibly TRBD2 (6 bases). The CDR3 has 16 residues. Trimming stripped 1 base from V and 2 bases from J, with 15 bases between. Per the germline V gene, CDR1 is SGHVS and CDR2 is FNYEAQ. CDR3 in DNA: TGTGCCAGCAGCTTAGGGGGTGGGAGGCAAACCTACGAGCAGTACTTC. Translation: CASSLGGGRQTYEQYF.

The gene calls are TRBV29-1 and TRBJ2-1, with TRBD1 as a possible D gene (6 bases). This CDR3 region has 14 residues. Per the germline V gene, CDR1 is SQVTM and CDR2 is ANQGSEA. The V gene lost 4 bases and the J gene lost 2 bases, with 12 bases spanning the gap. CDR3 coding DNA: TGCAGCGTTGCGGCAGGGGTCGCCTACAATGAGCAGTTCTTC. This sequence encodes CSVAAGVAYNEQFF.

This clonotype appeared many times. This sequence joins TRBV6-2 or TRBV6-3 and TRBJ2-7; no firm D call. This CDR3 comprises 13 residues. Germline V CDR1 and CDR2: MNHEY, SVGEGT. V was pared by 5 bases and J by 2 bases, with 10 bases between. CDR3 amino acids: CASSENGAYEQYF. The CDR3 coding sequence is TGTGCCAGCAGTGAAAATGGGGCCTACGAGCAGTACTTC.

The rearrangement joins TRBV7-2 to TRBJ2-5; 7 nucleotides agree with TRBD1. After removal of 1 base from V and 0 bases from J, the junction contained 5 bases not matched to a gene. Germline CDR1 SGHTA, CDR2 FQGNSA. The CDR3 spans 16 residues. The CDR3 DNA is TGTGCCAGCAGCTTAGGACAGGGTCCCCACCAAGAGACCCAGTACTTC. It translates to CASSLGQGPHQETQYF.

This clonotype occurred a few times. The rearrangement links TRBV11-2 to TRBJ1-1; D uncertain. The CDR3 extends over 14 amino acids. V was shortened by 5 bases and J by 1 base, with 11 bases between the two germline ends. Germline assignment: CDR1 SGHAT and CDR2 FQNNGV. CDR3 sequence (DNA): TGTGCCAGCAGCCCAAGGATAGAGAACACTGAAGCTTTCTTT. Translated, it gives CASSPRIENTEAFF.

The CDR3 DNA reads as TGTGCCAGTAACTCCGGTCCCGGAGCTTTCTTT. Translating it yields CASNSGPGAFF. J is TRBJ1-1 and V is TRBV19; D remains unclear. Trimming shortened V by 7 bases and J by 10 bases, and 13 bases separated the two germline ends. Germline lookup yields CDR1 LNHDA and CDR2 SQIVND (reference sequence). This CDR3 contains 11 residues.

As for this clonotype: A much larger clone differs by one base, so this may be a read error. The CDR3 sequence: CASSLDSQGQPQRF. CDR3 nucleotides: TGTGCCAGCAGCTTAGATTCGCAAGGGCAGCCCCAGCGTTTT. V and J are TRBV7-9 and TRBJ1-5; D is unclear. Germline CDR1 reads SEHNR; CDR2 reads FQNEAQ (reference sequence). The CDR3 is made up of 14 amino acids.

The V gene is TRBV10-3, the J gene TRBJ2-3, with unresolved D. Trimming took off 3 bases at V and 4 bases at J, with 2 bases between the two ends. The V gene's germline CDR1 is ENHRY and CDR2 SYGVKD. The CDR3 consists of 11 residues. The CDR3 region has the DNA TGTGCCATCAGTGATGCAGATACGCAGTATTTT. Amino acids: CAISDADTQYF.

This clonotype was counted ten times or more. This chain joins TRBV6-1 and TRBJ2-5; D is tentatively TRBD1 or TRBD2 (5 bases each). The V gene's germline CDR1 is MNHNS and CDR2 SASEGT. The CDR3 is made up of 16 amino acids. The V end lost 2 bases, the J end lost 1 base, and 14 bases lay between the germline ends. In nucleotides, the CDR3 is TGTGCCAGCAGTGAATGGGCAGGGACCCGCCAAGAGACCCAGTACTTC. The encoded protein is CASSEWAGTRQETQYF.

Many counts were recorded for this clonotype. The chain links TRBV28 to TRBJ1-2, with D perhaps TRBD1 (5 bases). The V and J ends lost 11 bases and 2 bases respectively, with 15 bases between them. The CDR3 extends over 13 amino acids. Germline V lookup: CDR1 MDHEN, CDR2 SYDVKM. CDR3 DNA: TGTGCCTCTCAACGGGGCGGCAACTATGGCTACACCTTC. Residues: CASQRGGNYGYTF.

This clonotype was observed a few times. J is TRBJ1-5 and V is TRBV2; the D is unclear. From germline, CDR1 is SNHLY and CDR2 FYNNEI. Trimming stripped 4 bases from V and 2 bases from J, with 21 bases between. The CDR3 covers 18 residues. CDR3: CASSGSAAGRARNQPQHF. The CDR3 DNA reads TGTGCCAGCAGTGGCAGCGCGGCGGGGAGGGCGCGCAATCAGCCCCAGCATTTT.

This clonotype was counted between two and nine times. The chain employs TRBV12-3 or TRBV12-4 and TRBJ2-7; unclear D gene. Trimming cost V 2 bases and J 6 bases, with 11 bases left between them. This CDR3 has 13 amino acids. The CDR3 coding sequence is TGTGCCAGCAGTTTACTCACGGCCCTCGAGCAGTACTTC. This translates into CASSLLTALEQYF.

This chain connects TRBV4-1 to TRBJ1-2; no definite D call. There are 14 residues in the CDR3. V lost 5 bases and J 3 bases, leaving 13 bases between the germline ends. Germline CDR1 is MGHRA and CDR2 is YSYEKL. The CDR3 DNA reads TGCGCCAGCAGCGAAGCAGCGGGGTACTATGGCTACACCTTC. Protein sequence: CASSEAAGYYGYTF.

The genes are TRBV5-1 and TRBJ1-6; D is uncertain. CDR3 length equals 16 residues. With 3 bases removed from V and 3 bases from J, the gap between germline ends came to 13 bases. Looked up from germline, CDR1 is SGHRS and CDR2 is YFSETQ. Written as DNA, the CDR3 is TGCGCCAGCAGCTGGGCAGCACACCTCTATAATTCACCCCTCCACTTT. Its protein is CASSWAAHLYNSPLHF.

This clonotype came up many times. A much larger clonotype is one base distant, so this may be a read error. V usage is TRBV2 and J usage is TRBJ1-1; possible D gene TRBD1, 6 bases. Trimming shortened V by 6 bases and J by 5 bases, and 10 bases separated the two germline ends. The CDR3 has 12 residues. Per germline, CDR1 SNHLY and CDR2 FYNNEI. The CDR3 DNA reads as TGTGCCAGCAGGCCACAGGGAACTGAAGCTTTCTTT. Amino acids: CASRPQGTEAFF.

The chain employs TRBV5-1 and TRBJ1-2; no reliable D call. The V end was cut by 4 bases, the J end by 2 bases, with 15 bases between. The germline CDR1 and CDR2 sequences are SGHRS and YFSETQ. This CDR3 is 15 amino acids long. CDR3 protein: CASSPMTERNYGYTF. In DNA, the CDR3 is TGCGCCAGCAGCCCCATGACCGAGCGGAACTATGGCTACACCTTC. The full variable domain, completed using reference TRBV5-1 and TRBJ1-2, is KAGVTQTPRYLIKTRGQQVTLSCSPISGHRSVSWYQQTPGQGLQFLFEYFSETQRNKGNFPGRFSGRQFSNSRSEMNVSTLELGDSALYLCASSPMTERNYGYTFGSGTRLTVV.

The gene calls are TRBV20-1 and TRBJ2-5; 14 bases align to TRBD2. The germline gives CDR1 DFQATT, CDR2 SNEGSKA (reference sequence). Germline trimming cut 8 bases from V and 5 bases from J; bases unmatched to any gene: 7. The CDR3 is 14 residues long. CDR3 bases: TGCAGTATACCGGGACTAGCGGGAGTTGAGACCCAGTACTTC. Amino acid sequence: CSIPGLAGVETQYF.

The chain links TRBV30 to TRBJ2-7; perhaps D is TRBD1 or TRBD2 (7 bases each). Germline V gene data show CDR1 as GTSNPN and CDR2 as SVGIG (reference sequence). V was clipped by 7 bases and J by 5 bases, with 15 bases between them. This CDR3 region has 12 residues. The chain's CDR3 is CASAGGAHEQYF. The CDR3 DNA sequence: TGTGCCTCAGCAGGGGGGGCCCACGAGCAGTACTTC.

This chain links TRBV12-3 or TRBV12-4 with TRBJ2-2, with TRBD2 matching 13 bases. The CDR3 has 17 residues. The junction had 3 bases not matched to a gene; V was cut back by 4 bases and J by 1 base. The CDR3 reads CASSSRLAGGNTGELFF. The CDR3 bases are TGTGCCAGCAGTTCCCGACTAGCGGGAGGGAACACCGGGGAGCTGTTTTTT.

This clonotype showed up just a few times. The V gene is TRBV6-1, the J gene TRBJ1-5; 9 bases match TRBD1. J gave up 7 bases and V 6 bases, and 16 bases lay outside the gene matches. CDR3 length: 17 residues. The germline gives CDR1 MNHNS, CDR2 SASEGT. CDR3 in amino acids: CASRGANRGPLQQPQHF. For the CDR3, the DNA is TGTGCCAGCAGGGGCGCCAACAGGGGGCCCCTACAACAGCCCCAGCATTTT.

The chain combines TRBV11-1 with TRBJ2-7; the D is unclear. V was trimmed by 6 bases and J by 2 bases, leaving 8 bases between them. This CDR3 has 12 amino acids. The germline V gene has CDR1 SGHAT and CDR2 FQDESV (reference sequence). The CDR3 DNA reads TGTGCCAGCAGTACGAGAGCCTACGAGCAGTACTTC. It yields the protein CASSTRAYEQYF.

In regard to this clonotype: An end of the junction does not agree with germline; a read error may underlie this. CDR3 sequence: CSARGLDYSNLPQHF. CDR3 coding DNA: TGCAGTGCTAGAGGCCTCGACTATAGCAATCTGCCCCAGCATTTT. The V call is TRBV20-1, the J call TRBJ1-5; no clear D. There are 15 residues in the CDR3. Per germline, CDR1 DFQATT and CDR2 SNEGSKA (reference sequence).